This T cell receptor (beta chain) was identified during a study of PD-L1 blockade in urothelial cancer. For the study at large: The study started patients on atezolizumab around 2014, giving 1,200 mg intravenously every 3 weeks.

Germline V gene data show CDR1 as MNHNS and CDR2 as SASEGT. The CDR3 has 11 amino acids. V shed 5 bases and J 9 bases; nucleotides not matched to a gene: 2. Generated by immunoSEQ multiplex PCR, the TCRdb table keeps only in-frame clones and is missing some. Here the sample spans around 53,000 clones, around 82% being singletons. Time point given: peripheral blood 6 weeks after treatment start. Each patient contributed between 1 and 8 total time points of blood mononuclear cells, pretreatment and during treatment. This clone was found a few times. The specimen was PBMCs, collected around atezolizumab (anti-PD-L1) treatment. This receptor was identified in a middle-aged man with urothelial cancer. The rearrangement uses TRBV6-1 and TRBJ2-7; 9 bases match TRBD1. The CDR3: CASSPDRGQYF. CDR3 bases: TGTGCCAGCAGTCCGGACAGGGGGCAGTACTTC.